The clone carrying this TCR beta chain is a singleton in its sample. Per the original data handling: From reference gene primer amplification, estimates of nucleated cell counts were derived. Sequencing used immunoSEQ multiplex PCR; TCRdb keeps in-frame clones, though not all of them. From that table come the V and J calls and clone size; the DNA was used to work out D and trimming. This table has under 200,000 clones, 84% appearing once. The sample belongs to a study of blood T cell repertoires in COVID-19. Study in general: Sample material is recorded as cDNA or gDNA derived from T cells, B-cell-depleted T cells, or PBMCs.

In terms of age and location, participants ranged from about 18 to 90 years and lived in around 22 US areas. Participants had their cohort set by participant-reported clinical history. Specimen: PBMCs or T cells enriched from blood (not recorded which). This receptor was identified in a woman younger than 45 who had been exposed to COVID-19.

In DNA, the CDR3 is TGTGCCAGCAGCCCCAGTCCCGGGACAGGGTTGGGCACTGAAGCTTTCTTT. It is translated as CASSPSPGTGLGTEAFF. The chain uses TRBV2 and TRBJ1-1; 9 bases map to TRBD1. The CDR3 sequence is 17 residues long. Trimming removed 6 bases from V and 4 bases from J; junction bases left unmatched: 15. CDR1 and CDR2 from the germline V gene are SNHLY and FYNNEI. Full variable domain (rest looked up from reference TRBV2 and TRBJ1-1): EPEVTQTPSHQVTQMGQEVILRCVPISNHLYFYWYRQILGQKVEFLVSFYNNEISEKSEIFDDQFSVERPDGSNFTLKIRSTKLEDSAMYFCASSPSPGTGLGTEAFFGQGTRLTVV.